This T cell receptor (beta chain) was captured by sequencing in a study of CD8 T cells in ankylosing spondylitis. Overall study findings and caveats: Prior work had noted some motif variants in reactive arthritis blood and synovial fluid. The authors found the disease-linked clones to be CD8+ and relatively rare in peripheral blood. A motif of roughly eight highly homologous TCR beta variants was seen as apparently characteristic of ankylosing spondylitis blood.

Regarding this clonotype: The target antigen is unknown. Possible read error: a much larger clone is one base away.

In TCRdb, the 5' RACE reads were re-called with MiXCR into one record per CDR3 protein. The sample carries about 220,000 distinct CDR3 sequences, more than 25% recorded once. From germline, CDR1 is LGHNA and CDR2 YSLEER. This CDR3 spans 20 amino acids. V shed 0 bases and J shed 1 base, with 22 bases lying between them. The sequenced sample consisted of blood, either unsorted or a sorted T cell fraction (not recorded which). The V call is TRBV4-3, the J call TRBJ2-4, with D tentatively TRBD2 (6 bases). This clonotype was sampled from a male donor with ankylosing spondylitis or in good health (not recorded which). The CDR3 sequence is CASSQEPASERVWAKNIQYF. In DNA form, the CDR3 reads TGCGCCAGCAGCCAAGAACCGGCTAGCGAGAGGGTTTGGGCCAAAAACATTCAGTACTTC.